This TCR beta chain was sequenced during a study of post-analysis software for immune sequencing data. About the research overall: The cohort encompassed relapsing-remitting, secondary progressive and progressive-relapsing multiple sclerosis disease courses.

General study results and limits: Compared with controls, patients showed significantly lower normalized Chao1 diversity.

Unique molecular identifiers had been added to the TCR beta cDNA libraries. TCRdb analysed the PCR reads with MiXCR anew, one entry per CDR3 protein. This sample yields 650,000 to 900,000 distinct CDR3 sequences, of which around 42% are seen a single time; roughly 4.5% belongs to the top ten. Only a few counts were recorded for this clonotype. What it binds is unknown. Sequenced input: blood. This clonotype originated in a girl under 18 with multiple sclerosis.

The CDR3 DNA is TGCGCCAGCAGCCAAGATTTGACTAGCTTACCCTACGAGCAGTACTTC. Protein: CASSQDLTSLPYEQYF. The chain links TRBV4-1 to TRBJ2-4; TRBD2 aligns across 7 bases. The end of the DNA aligns better with TRBJ2-7, so the J call may be wrong. This CDR3 comprises 16 residues. The germline V gene has CDR1 MGHRA and CDR2 YSYEKL.